This T cell receptor (beta chain) was captured in a study of shared clonotypes between healthy human individuals. About the study: The donor pool was made up of two women and three men aged 18 to 49. Study-level results: Naive subsets, compared against memory subsets, generally had larger estimated richness values.

Several immunoSEQ 96-well plates shared each subset's DNA, each plate a replicate. The DNA input per sorted-subset replicate PCR was roughly 0.2 ug, corresponding to some 33,000 T cell genomes. Here immunoSEQ multiplex PCR was the method, and the copy in TCRdb shows in-frame clones only, minus some. Found here are about 2.3 million clones, approximately 93% of them singletons; the top ten hold under 0.45%. As regards this clone: Antigen: not known.

The material sequenced was naive CD4+ T cells from PBMCs. Subset noted: CD45RA+ positively selected. The TCR was taken from a man between 18 and 35 years old in good health. Some clones in this sample may be carry-over from other donors' samples.

DNA for the CDR3: TGTGCCAGCAGTGCGGACGGGACCGAGGGGGATACGCAGTATTTT. Its translation is CASSADGTEGDTQYF. The chain joins TRBV2 to TRBJ2-3; D is tentatively TRBD1 or TRBD2 (5 bases each). Trimming stripped 4 bases from V and 6 bases from J, with 17 bases between. Germline CDR1 and CDR2: SNHLY and FYNNEI. This CDR3 spans 15 amino acids.